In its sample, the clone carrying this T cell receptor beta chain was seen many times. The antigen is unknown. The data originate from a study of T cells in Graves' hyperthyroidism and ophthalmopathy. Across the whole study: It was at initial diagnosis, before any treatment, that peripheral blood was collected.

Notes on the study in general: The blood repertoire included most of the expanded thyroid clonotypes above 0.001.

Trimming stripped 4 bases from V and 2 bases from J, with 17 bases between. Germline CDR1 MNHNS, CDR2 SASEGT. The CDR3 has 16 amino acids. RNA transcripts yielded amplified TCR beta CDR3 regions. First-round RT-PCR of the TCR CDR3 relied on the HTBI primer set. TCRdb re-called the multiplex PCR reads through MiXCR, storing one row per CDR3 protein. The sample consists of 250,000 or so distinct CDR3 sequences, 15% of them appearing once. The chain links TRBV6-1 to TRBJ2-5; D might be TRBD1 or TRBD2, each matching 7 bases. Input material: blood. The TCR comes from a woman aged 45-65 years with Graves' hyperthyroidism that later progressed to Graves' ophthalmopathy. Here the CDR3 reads CASSVMLRGGQETQYF. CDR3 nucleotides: TGTGCCAGCAGTGTGATGCTCAGGGGGGGACAAGAGACCCAGTACTTC.